The text below deals with one T cell receptor (beta chain). The antigen remains undetermined. Several immunoSEQ plates received, in even portions, the genomic DNA of each subset. The table came from immunoSEQ multiplex PCR; TCRdb's copy has only in-frame clones and leaves some out. The top ten hold roughly 1.2% of the sample, which has some 1,400,000 clones, 96% seen once. Germline trimming cut 1 base from V and 7 bases from J; bases unmatched to any gene: 12. Germline V CDR1 and CDR2: SEHNR, FQNEAQ (reference sequence). This CDR3 region has 18 residues. The data derive from a study of shared clonotypes between healthy human individuals. The study's findings and limits: A generally larger estimated richness was seen in naive subsets than in memory subsets.

The V and J genes are TRBV7-9 and TRBJ2-2, with 10 bases lining up with TRBD1. The TCR originated in a man aged 30 to 39 in good health. Sequencing was carried out using naive CD4+ T cells sorted from blood. Specified subset: CD45RA+ positively selected. The CDR3 nucleotides are TGTGCCAGCAGCTTAGTGACAGGGGGCGCCTTTAGCGTCGGGGAGCTGTTTTTT. It codes for CASSLVTGGAFSVGELFF. Full variable domain (rest looked up from reference TRBV7-9 and TRBJ2-2): DTGVSQNPRHKITKRGQNVTFRCDPISEHNRLYWYRQTLGQGPEFLTYFQNEAQLEKSRLLSDRFSAERPKGSFSTLEIQRTEQGDSAMYLCASSLVTGGAFSVGELFFGEGSRLTVL.